This T cell receptor beta chain was documented in a study of beta chain features in type 1 diabetes. General study points: Among all four CD4+ subsets, Type 1 diabetes patients had TCRB CDR3s that were moderately but significantly shorter.

Each sorted population was over 98% pure. The isolated RNA, all of it, was reverse transcribed, so expressed TCRB transcripts were what got sequenced. Clones were sequenced by immunoSEQ multiplex PCR, and TCRdb holds only the in-frame ones, with some missing. The top ten hold under 0.55% of the sample, which has about 170,000 clones, around 7.9% seen once. CDR3 size: 12 residues. CDR1 is MDHEN and CDR2 is SYDVKM in the germline V gene. V shed 5 bases and J shed 0 bases, with 4 bases lying between them. This clone has just a few counts. Its antigen is unidentified. This TCR was sampled from a young man with type 1 diabetes. The chain couples TRBV28 to TRBJ1-2; D is unclear. Material: central memory CD4+ T cells from blood. The CDR3 spells CASSTANYGYTF. The DNA of the CDR3 is TGTGCCAGCAGTACAGCTAACTATGGCTACACCTTC.